What follows describes a single T cell receptor beta chain. Its specificity is not known. Trimming removed 4 bases at V and 4 bases at J, with 14 bases between. The CDR3 covers 16 residues. The germline V gene has CDR1 LGHNA and CDR2 YSLEER. This entry belongs to a study of shared clonotypes between healthy human individuals. Study-wide findings and caveats: With several donors compared, around 4.7% of naive CD4 clonotypes were shared. Despite large depth, rarefaction showed incomplete sorted-subset sequencing. Naive subsets, compared against memory subsets, generally had larger estimated richness values.

Profiled with immunoSEQ multiplex PCR; TCRdb holds only in-frame clones, not every one. The sample carries approximately 2.3 million clones, about 92% recorded once. CD4+ cells underwent separation, giving CD45RA+ naive and CD45RA-negative memory subsets. The material sequenced was naive CD4+ T cells from PBMCs. Subset indicated: CD45RA+ positively selected. This chain connects TRBV4-3 to TRBJ2-6, with D tentatively TRBD2 (5 bases). The TCR was taken from a man aged 18 to 29 in good health. Some clones in this sample may be carry-over from other donors' samples. The CDR3 DNA reads TGCGCCAGCAGCCCAGAATCTAGCTTCGGGGCCAACGTCCTGACTTTC. This translates into CASSPESSFGANVLTF.